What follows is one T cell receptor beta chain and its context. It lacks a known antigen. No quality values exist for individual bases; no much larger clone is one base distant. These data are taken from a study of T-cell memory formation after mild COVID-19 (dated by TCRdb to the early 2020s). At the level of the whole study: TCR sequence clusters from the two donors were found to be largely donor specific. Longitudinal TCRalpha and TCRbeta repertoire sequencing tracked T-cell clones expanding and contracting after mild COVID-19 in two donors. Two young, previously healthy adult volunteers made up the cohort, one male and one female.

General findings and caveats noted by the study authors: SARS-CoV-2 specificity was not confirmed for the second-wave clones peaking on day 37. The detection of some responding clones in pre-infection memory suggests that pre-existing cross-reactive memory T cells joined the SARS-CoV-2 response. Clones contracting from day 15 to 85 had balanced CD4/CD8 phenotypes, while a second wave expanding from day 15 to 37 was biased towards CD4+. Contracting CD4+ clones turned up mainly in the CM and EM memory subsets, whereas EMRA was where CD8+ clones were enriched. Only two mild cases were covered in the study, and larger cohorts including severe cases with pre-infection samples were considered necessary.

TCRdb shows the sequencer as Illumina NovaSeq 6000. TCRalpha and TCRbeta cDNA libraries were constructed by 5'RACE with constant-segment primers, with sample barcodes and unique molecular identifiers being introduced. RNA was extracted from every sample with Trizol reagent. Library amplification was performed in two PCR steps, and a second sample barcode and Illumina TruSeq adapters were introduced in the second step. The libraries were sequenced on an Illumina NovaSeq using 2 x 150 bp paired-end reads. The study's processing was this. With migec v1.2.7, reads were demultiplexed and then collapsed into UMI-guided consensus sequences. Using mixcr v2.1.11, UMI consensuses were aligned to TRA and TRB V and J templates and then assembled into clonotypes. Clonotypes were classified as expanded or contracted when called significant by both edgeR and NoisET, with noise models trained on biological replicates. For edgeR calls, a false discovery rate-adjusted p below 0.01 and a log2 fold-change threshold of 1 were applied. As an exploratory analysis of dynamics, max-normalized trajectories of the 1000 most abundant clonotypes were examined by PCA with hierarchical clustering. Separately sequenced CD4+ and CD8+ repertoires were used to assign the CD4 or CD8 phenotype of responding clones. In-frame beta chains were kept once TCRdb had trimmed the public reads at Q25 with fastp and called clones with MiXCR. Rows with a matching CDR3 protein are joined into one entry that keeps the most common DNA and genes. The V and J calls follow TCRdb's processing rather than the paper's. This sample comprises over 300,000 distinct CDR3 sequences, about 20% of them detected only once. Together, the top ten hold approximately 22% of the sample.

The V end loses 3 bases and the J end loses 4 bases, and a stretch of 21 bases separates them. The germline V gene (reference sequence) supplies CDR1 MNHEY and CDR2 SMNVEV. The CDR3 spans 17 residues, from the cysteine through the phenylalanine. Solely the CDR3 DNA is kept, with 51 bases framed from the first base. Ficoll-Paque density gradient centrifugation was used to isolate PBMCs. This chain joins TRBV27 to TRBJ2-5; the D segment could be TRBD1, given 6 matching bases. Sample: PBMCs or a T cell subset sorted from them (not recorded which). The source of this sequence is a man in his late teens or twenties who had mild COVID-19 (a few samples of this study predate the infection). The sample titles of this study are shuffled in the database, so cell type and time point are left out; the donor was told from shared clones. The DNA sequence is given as TGTGCCAGCAGTTTTTGGTCGTTCTGGGGGCTCTTAGAGACCCAGTACTTC. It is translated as CASSFWSFWGLLETQYF.